Listed here are 28 T cell receptor beta chains from one sample, sequenced in a study of shared clonotypes between healthy human individuals. TCRdb's table, derived via immunoSEQ multiplex PCR, lists solely in-frame clones and lacks some. The sample includes 2 million to 3 million clones, 93% seen only once; the top ten take 0.36%. Sequencing used naive CD4+ T cells from PBMCs. The sample's subset: CD45RA+ positively selected. The source is a man younger than 30 in good health. Some clones in this sample may be carry-over from other donors' samples.

Here the CDR3 DNA reads TGTGCCAGTAGTGGGCGGACAGGGACCTACGAGCAGTACTTC. Its translation is CASSGRTGTYEQYF. This rearrangement joins TRBV19 to TRBJ2-7; 8 bases are a match to TRBD1. The germline CDR1 and CDR2 sequences are LNHDA and SQIVND (reference sequence). The CDR3 runs 14 residues. Trimming at V came to 5 bases and at J to 2 bases, leaving 5 bases not matched to a gene.

This clone has only a few counts. The same CDR3 also results from other DNA sequences found in this sample. The V and J genes are TRBV12-5 and TRBJ1-3; 7 bases agree with TRBD1. Germline-derived CDR1 and CDR2 are LGHNT and FRNRAP. The CDR3 is made up of 13 amino acids. V shed 6 bases and J 1 base; nucleotides not matched to a gene: 0. The CDR3 DNA is TGTGCTAGTGGGACAGGGTCTGGAAACACCATATATTTT. Protein: CASGTGSGNTIYF.

The J gene is TRBJ1-5, the V gene TRBV6-6; D call uncertain. Germline assignment: CDR1 MNHNY and CDR2 SVGAGI (reference sequence). Trimming pared 1 base from V and 7 bases from J, leaving 11 bases between. The length of the CDR3 is 14 residues. The CDR3: CASSYLERRQPQHF. CDR3 nucleotides: TGTGCCAGCAGTTACTTAGAGAGGCGGCAGCCCCAGCATTTT.

This chain uses TRBV5-1 with TRBJ1-6; D is unresolved. The CDR3 loop spans 13 amino acids. V was pared by 0 bases and J by 11 bases, with 9 bases between. Germline V gene lookup returns CDR1 SGHRS and CDR2 YFSETQ. CDR3 region: CASSLAGATPLHF. The CDR3 nucleotides read TGCGCCAGCAGCTTGGCAGGCGCTACACCCCTCCACTTT.

The V gene is TRBV28, the J gene TRBJ1-1, with D perhaps matching TRBD1 (5 bases). Per the germline V gene, CDR1 is MDHEN and CDR2 is SYDVKM. V lost 3 bases, J lost 5 bases, and 16 bases lay in between. The CDR3 length is 15 residues. The CDR3 DNA sequence: TGTGCCAGCAGTTTGATGAGGGCTGGGGGAACTGAAGCTTTCTTT. Protein sequence: CASSLMRAGGTEAFF.

The chain joins TRBV9 to TRBJ2-3; 7 bases line up with TRBD2. Trimming at V came to 0 bases and at J to 4 bases, leaving 5 bases not matched to a gene. Germline CDR1 and CDR2: SGDLS and YYNGEE. The CDR3 has 15 residues. CDR3 DNA: TGTGCCAGCAGCGTAGAACACGGGAGGCCAGATACGCAGTATTTT. It yields the protein CASSVEHGRPDTQYF.

J is TRBJ1-2 and V is TRBV18, with D hard to call. In germline, CDR1 is KGHSH, CDR2 LQKENI. Trimming removed 5 bases at V and 7 bases at J, with 11 bases between. The CDR3 loop spans 12 amino acids. CDR3: CASSGTVGGYTF. Here the CDR3 DNA reads TGTGCCAGCTCAGGAACAGTCGGTGGCTACACCTTC.

The rearrangement joins TRBV7-9 to TRBJ1-5; D unclear. The ends were cut back, 5 bases at V and 2 bases at J, with 7 bases in the middle. The CDR3 loop spans 13 amino acids. Germline lookup yields CDR1 SEHNR and CDR2 FQNEAQ (reference sequence). The CDR3 reads CASSAMGNQPQHF. The DNA of the CDR3 is TGTGCCAGCAGCGCCATGGGCAATCAGCCCCAGCATTTT.

The chain combines TRBV28 with TRBJ2-7; the match to TRBD2 covers 8 bases. The CDR3 is 14 residues long. CDR1 and CDR2 (germline): MDHEN, SYDVKM. V was clipped by 7 bases and J by 2 bases; unmatched bases: 7. The CDR3: CASNPAGVAYEQYF. The CDR3, as DNA: TGTGCCAGCAATCCAGCGGGGGTGGCCTACGAGCAGTACTTC. The full variable domain, rest sourced from reference TRBV28 and TRBJ2-7, is DVKVTQSSRYLVKRTGEKVFLECVQDMDHENMFWYRQDPGLGLRLIYFSYDVKMKEKGDIPEGYSVSREKKERFSLILESASTNQTSMYLCASNPAGVAYEQYFGPGTRLTVT.

The CDR3 protein is CASSLTSGGNNEQFF. In DNA, the CDR3 is TGTGCCAGCAGCCTGACCTCCGGGGGCAACAATGAGCAGTTCTTC. The V call is TRBV14, the J call TRBJ2-1, with D perhaps given as TRBD1 or TRBD2 (6 bases each). The CDR3 loop spans 15 amino acids. Per the germline V gene, CDR1 is SGHDN and CDR2 is FVKESK. The V end lost 4 bases, the J end lost 5 bases, and 15 bases lay between the germline ends.

The V call is TRBV27, the J call TRBJ2-1; D perhaps matches TRBD2 (5 bases). Per germline, CDR1 MNHEY and CDR2 SMNVEV (reference sequence). V lost 2 bases to trimming and J lost 6 bases, with 17 bases between them. The CDR3 totals 16 residues. The CDR3, as DNA: TGTGCCAGCAGTTTACTAGACTACAATTCGCCCAATGAGCAGTTCTTC. Translated, it gives CASSLLDYNSPNEQFF.

The V call is TRBV27, the J call TRBJ2-2; D possibly corresponds to TRBD2 (5 bases). Germline-derived CDR1 and CDR2 are MNHEY and SMNVEV (reference sequence). The V end was cut by 3 bases, the J end by 0 bases, with 11 bases between. This CDR3 is 16 amino acids long. The CDR3 nucleotides are TGTGCCAGCAGTTTGGGGAGCCTATCGAACACCGGGGAGCTGTTTTTT. This translates into CASSLGSLSNTGELFF.

V gene TRBV6-1 combines with J gene TRBJ2-3; TRBD2 is a possible D gene (6 bases). The CDR3 covers 13 residues. V gave up 1 base and J gave up 14 bases, with 16 bases separating them. The germline V gene has CDR1 MNHNS and CDR2 SASEGT. The CDR3 bases are TGTGCCAGCAGTGAAGGAGTATTAGCGGTTGGGTATTTT. It codes for CASSEGVLAVGYF.

The rearrangement uses TRBV18 and TRBJ1-1, with D unresolved. V was shortened by 4 bases and J by 1 base, with 10 bases between the two germline ends. Germline V gene lookup returns CDR1 KGHSH and CDR2 LQKENI. This CDR3 has 14 amino acids. CDR3 sequence: CASSLGAPNTEAFF. CDR3 nucleotides: TGTGCCAGCTCACTTGGAGCTCCGAACACTGAAGCTTTCTTT.

CDR3: CASSLGGGQDTQYF. As DNA, the CDR3 is TGCGCCAGCAGCTTGGGTGGGGGGCAGGATACGCAGTATTTT. The chain employs TRBV5-1 and TRBJ2-3, with D perhaps being TRBD1 or TRBD2 (6 bases each). V lost 0 bases and J lost 6, with 11 bases in between. CDR3 length: 14 amino acids. Germline V gene lookup returns CDR1 SGHRS and CDR2 YFSETQ.

The chain carries TRBV7-2 and TRBJ2-2, with TRBD2 matching 8 bases. Germline lookup yields CDR1 SGHTA and CDR2 FQGNSA. The CDR3 runs to 18 residues. The junction had 10 bases not matched to a gene; V was cut back by 1 base and J by 3 bases. The CDR3 is CASSLERSSGAHTGELFF. The CDR3 coding sequence is TGTGCCAGCAGCTTAGAACGGAGTAGCGGGGCCCACACCGGGGAGCTGTTTTTT.

This chain joins TRBV7-8 and TRBJ2-2; 7 bases align to TRBD1. The CDR3 has 17 amino acids. CDR1 and CDR2 from the germline V gene are SGHVS and FQNEAQ. J gave up 2 bases and V 5 bases, and 11 bases lay outside the gene matches. The CDR3: CASSQRLGQRNTGELFF. The DNA of the CDR3 is TGTGCCAGCAGCCAACGATTGGGACAGCGAAACACCGGGGAGCTGTTTTTT. Full variable domain (missing parts from reference TRBV7-8 and TRBJ2-2): GAGVSQSPRYKVAKRGQDVALRCDPISGHVSLFWYQQALGQGPEFLTYFQNEAQLDKSGLPSDRFFAERPEGSVSTLKIQRTQQEDSAVYLCASSQRLGQRNTGELFFGEGSRLTVL.

This clone has more than one count but fewer than ten. In the same sample, other DNA sequences code for this CDR3. The chain couples TRBV5-1 to TRBJ2-5; no clear D gene. The germline V gene has CDR1 SGHRS and CDR2 YFSETQ. V lost 0 bases to trimming and J lost 1 base, with 7 bases between them. The CDR3 consists of 14 residues. CDR3 DNA sequence: TGCGCCAGCAGCTTGGTAGGCAGCCAAGAGACCCAGTACTTC. Protein sequence: CASSLVGSQETQYF. Based on the CDR3 plus reference TRBV5-1 and TRBJ2-5, the full variable domain is KAGVTQTPRYLIKTRGQQVTLSCSPISGHRSVSWYQQTPGQGLQFLFEYFSETQRNKGNFPGRFSGRQFSNSRSEMNVSTLELGDSALYLCASSLVGSQETQYFGPGTRLLVL.

The chain combines TRBV27 with TRBJ2-3; D call uncertain. CDR3 length: 12 residues. CDR1 is MNHEY, CDR2 SMNVEV, per germline (reference sequence). V was trimmed by 5 bases and J by 4 bases, leaving 7 bases between them. Here the CDR3 DNA reads TGTGCCAGCAGTCCCTTGTCAGATACGCAGTATTTT. Translated, it gives CASSPLSDTQYF.

This chain uses TRBV9 with TRBJ2-1; 12 nucleotides line up with TRBD2. The CDR3 consists of 17 residues. The V gene's germline CDR1 is SGDLS and CDR2 YYNGEE. Unmatched junction bases numbered 8, after V lost 0 bases and J lost 7 bases. For the CDR3, the DNA is TGTGCCAGCAGCGTAGGACTAGCGGGAGACGGCTGGAATGAGCAGTTCTTC. It yields the protein CASSVGLAGDGWNEQFF.

This clone was recorded a few times. V and J are TRBV19 and TRBJ2-7, with a weak D call TRBD1 (6 bases). There are 13 residues in the CDR3. V lost 4 bases and J 3 bases, leaving 10 bases between the germline ends. The germline CDR1 and CDR2 sequences are LNHDA and SQIVND (reference sequence). CDR3 loop: CASSTTGDYEQYF. The CDR3 DNA reads TGTGCCAGTAGTACGACAGGAGACTACGAGCAGTACTTC.

In the case of this clone: Within the sample, other DNA sequences also encode this same CDR3. The rearrangement links TRBV2 to TRBJ1-5, with D unclear. V lost 8 bases, J lost 3 bases, and 8 bases lay in between. Germline lookup yields CDR1 SNHLY and CDR2 FYNNEI. The CDR3 loop spans 12 amino acids. CDR3 in amino acids: CASGVSNQPQHF. The CDR3 DNA reads TGTGCCAGCGGCGTCTCCAATCAGCCCCAGCATTTT.

This clone was detected a few times. The rearrangement joins TRBV30 to TRBJ1-5; D uncertain. The CDR3 covers 13 residues. V lost 2 bases and J 6 bases, leaving 11 bases between the germline ends. Germline V lookup: CDR1 GTSNPN, CDR2 SVGIG (reference sequence). The CDR3 DNA sequence: TGTGCCTGGAGTTTGCGAGAGATTCAGCCCCAGCATTTT. The encoded protein is CAWSLREIQPQHF.

This rearrangement joins TRBV28 to TRBJ2-3, with D possibly being TRBD2 (6 bases). The germline V gene encodes CDR1 MDHEN and CDR2 SYDVKM. With 8 bases removed from V and 11 bases from J, the gap between germline ends came to 14 bases. The CDR3 covers 11 residues. The CDR3 sequence: CASGSPRGQYF. The CDR3 DNA reads TGTGCCAGCGGATCGCCGCGGGGGCAGTATTTT.

J is TRBJ1-1 and V is TRBV2, with no clear D. V gave up 8 bases and J gave up 0 bases, with 13 bases separating them. The CDR3 is 14 amino acids. Germline V gene sequence: CDR1 SNHLY, CDR2 FYNNEI. The CDR3 bases are TGTGCCAGCCACCTCGAGAGTTTGAACACTGAAGCTTTCTTT. Its translation is CASHLESLNTEAFF. The variable domain in full, with the rest retrieved from reference TRBV2 and TRBJ1-1, is EPEVTQTPSHQVTQMGQEVILRCVPISNHLYFYWYRQILGQKVEFLVSFYNNEISEKSEIFDDQFSVERPDGSNFTLKIRSTKLEDSAMYFCASHLESLNTEAFFGQGTRLTVV.

Only a few counts were recorded for this clone. V usage is TRBV6-5 and J usage is TRBJ1-1; D call uncertain. Trimming cost V 3 bases and J 6 bases, with 5 bases left between them. Germline CDR1 is MNHEY and CDR2 is SVGAGI. There are 11 residues in the CDR3. This CDR3 reads CASSYGSEAFF. The CDR3, as DNA: TGTGCCAGCAGTTATGGCTCTGAAGCTTTCTTT.

This chain uses TRBV25-1 with TRBJ2-3; 14 bases are a match to TRBD2. V gave up 5 bases and J gave up 5 bases; unmatched junction bases: 9. The CDR3 has 17 amino acids. CDR1 and CDR2 from the germline V gene are MGHDK and SYGVNS. The CDR3 protein is CASSSQGLAGVGDTQYF. CDR3 nucleotides: TGTGCCAGCAGTTCGCAGGGACTAGCGGGAGTGGGAGATACGCAGTATTTT. Full variable domain (outside the CDR3, taken from reference TRBV25-1 and TRBJ2-3): EADIYQTPRYLVIGTGKKITLECSQTMGHDKMYWYQQDPGMELHLIHYSYGVNSTEKGDLSSESTVSRIRTEHFPLTLESARPSHTSQYLCASSSQGLAGVGDTQYFGPGTRLTVL.

The chain uses TRBV6-6 and TRBJ2-2; 8 positions match TRBD2. Germline V gene data show CDR1 as MNHNY and CDR2 as SVGAGI (reference sequence). This CDR3 region has 13 residues. V was clipped by 6 bases and J by 8 bases; unmatched bases: 5. Here the CDR3 DNA reads TGTGCCAGCAGGGGACTAGTCACGGGGGAGCTGTTTTTT. It specifies CASRGLVTGELFF.